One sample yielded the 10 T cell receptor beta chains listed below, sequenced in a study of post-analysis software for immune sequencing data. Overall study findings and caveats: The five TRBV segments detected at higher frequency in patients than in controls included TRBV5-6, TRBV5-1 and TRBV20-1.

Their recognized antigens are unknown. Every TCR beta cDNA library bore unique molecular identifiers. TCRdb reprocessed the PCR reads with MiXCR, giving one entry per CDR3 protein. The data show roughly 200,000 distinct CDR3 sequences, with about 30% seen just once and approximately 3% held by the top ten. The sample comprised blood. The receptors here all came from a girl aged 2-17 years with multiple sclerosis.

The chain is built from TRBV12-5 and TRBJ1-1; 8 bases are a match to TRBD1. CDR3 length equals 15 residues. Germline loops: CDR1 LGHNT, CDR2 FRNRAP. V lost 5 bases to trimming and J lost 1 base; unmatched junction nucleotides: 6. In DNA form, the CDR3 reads TGTGCTAGTGGTCCCCACAGGGGGGAGAACACTGAAGCTTTCTTT. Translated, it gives CASGPHRGENTEAFF.

CDR3 sequence (DNA): TGTGCCAGCGGAGGCGGAGGTAGCCGAGAAAACATTCAGTACTTC. The encoded protein is CASGGGGSRENIQYF. This rearrangement joins TRBV28 to TRBJ2-4; D may be TRBD2 (5 bases). CDR3 length: 15 residues. V gave up 8 bases and J gave up 5 bases, with 19 bases separating them. In germline, CDR1 is MDHEN, CDR2 SYDVKM. Full variable domain (remainder filled in from reference TRBV28 and TRBJ2-4): DVKVTQSSRYLVKRTGEKVFLECVQDMDHENMFWYRQDPGLGLRLIYFSYDVKMKEKGDIPEGYSVSREKKERFSLILESASTNQTSMYLCASGGGGSRENIQYFGAGTRLSVL.

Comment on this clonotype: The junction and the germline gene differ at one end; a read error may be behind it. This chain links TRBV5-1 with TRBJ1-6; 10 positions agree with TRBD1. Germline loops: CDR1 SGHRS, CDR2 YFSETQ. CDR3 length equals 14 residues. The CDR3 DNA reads TGCGCCAGCAGATCGGACAGGGGGAATTCACCCCGCCACTTT. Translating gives CASRSDRGNSPRHF.

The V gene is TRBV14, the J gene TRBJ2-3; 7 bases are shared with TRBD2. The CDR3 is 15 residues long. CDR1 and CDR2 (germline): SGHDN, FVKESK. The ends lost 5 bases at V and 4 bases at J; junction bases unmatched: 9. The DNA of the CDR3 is TGTGCCAGCAGCACTGAGCGGGATTTTCCAGATACGCAGTATTTT. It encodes CASSTERDFPDTQYF.

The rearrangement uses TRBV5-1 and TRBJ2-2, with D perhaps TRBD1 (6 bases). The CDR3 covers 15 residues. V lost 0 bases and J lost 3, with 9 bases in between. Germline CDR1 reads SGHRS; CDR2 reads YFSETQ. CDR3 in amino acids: CASSLGHRDTGELFF. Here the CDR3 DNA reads TGCGCCAGCAGCTTGGGTCACAGGGACACCGGGGAGCTGTTTTTT.

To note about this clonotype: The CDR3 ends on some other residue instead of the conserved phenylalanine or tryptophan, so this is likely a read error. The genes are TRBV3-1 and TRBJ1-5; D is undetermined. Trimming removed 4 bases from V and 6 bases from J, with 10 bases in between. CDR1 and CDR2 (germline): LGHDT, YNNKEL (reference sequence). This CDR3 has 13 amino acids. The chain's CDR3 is CASSRTPGQPQHV. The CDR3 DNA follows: TGTGCCAGCAGCCGTACCCCTGGTCAGCCCCAGCATGTT.

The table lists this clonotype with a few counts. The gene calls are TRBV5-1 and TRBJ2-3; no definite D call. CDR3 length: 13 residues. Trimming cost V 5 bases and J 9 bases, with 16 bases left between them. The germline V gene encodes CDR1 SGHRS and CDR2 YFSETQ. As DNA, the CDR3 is TGCGCCAGCAGGACTTCGGGCGTGGAGACGCAGTATTTT. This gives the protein CASRTSGVETQYF. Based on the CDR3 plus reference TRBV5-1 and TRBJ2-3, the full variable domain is KAGVTQTPRYLIKTRGQQVTLSCSPISGHRSVSWYQQTPGQGLQFLFEYFSETQRNKGNFPGRFSGRQFSNSRSEMNVSTLELGDSALYLCASRTSGVETQYFGPGTRLTVL.

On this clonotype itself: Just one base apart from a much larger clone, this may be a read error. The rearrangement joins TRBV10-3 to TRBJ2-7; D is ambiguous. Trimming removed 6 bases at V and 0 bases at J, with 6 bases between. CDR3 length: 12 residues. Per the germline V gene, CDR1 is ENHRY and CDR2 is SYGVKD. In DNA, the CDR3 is TGTGCCATCAGCAAGCTCTCCTACGAGCAGTACTTC. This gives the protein CAISKLSYEQYF.

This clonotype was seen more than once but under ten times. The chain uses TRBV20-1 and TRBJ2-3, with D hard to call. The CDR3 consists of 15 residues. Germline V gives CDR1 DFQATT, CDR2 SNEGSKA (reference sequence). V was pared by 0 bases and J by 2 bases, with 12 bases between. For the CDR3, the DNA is TGCAGTGCTAGAGATCCCCGCGGCCTCACAGATACGCAGTATTTT. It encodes CSARDPRGLTDTQYF.

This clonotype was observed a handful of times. The CDR3 DNA reads as TGCGCCAGCAGTGATCCCTCTACAGGGGACTTCGGGCGAGCAGATACGCAGTATTTT. Protein: CASSDPSTGDFGRADTQYF. V is TRBV10-1 and J is TRBJ2-3; D might be TRBD1 (7 bases). The V end lost 3 bases, the J end lost 4 bases, and 26 bases lay between the germline ends. The V gene's germline CDR1 is WNHNN and CDR2 SYGVQD (reference sequence). This CDR3 region has 19 residues.